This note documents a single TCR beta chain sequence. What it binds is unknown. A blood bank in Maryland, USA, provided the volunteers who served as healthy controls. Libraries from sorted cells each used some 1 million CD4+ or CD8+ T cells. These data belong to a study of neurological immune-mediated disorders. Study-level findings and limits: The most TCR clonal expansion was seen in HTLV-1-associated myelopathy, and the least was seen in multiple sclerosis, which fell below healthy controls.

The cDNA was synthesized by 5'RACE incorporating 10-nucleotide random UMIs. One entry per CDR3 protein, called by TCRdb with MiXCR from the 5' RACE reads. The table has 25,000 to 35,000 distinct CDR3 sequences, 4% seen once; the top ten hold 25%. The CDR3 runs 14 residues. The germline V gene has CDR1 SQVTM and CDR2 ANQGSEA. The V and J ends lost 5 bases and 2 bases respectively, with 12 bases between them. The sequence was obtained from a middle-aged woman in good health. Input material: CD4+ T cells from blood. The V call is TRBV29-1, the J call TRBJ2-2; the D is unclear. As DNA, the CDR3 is TGCAGCGTTCTACTGGACGGTAACACCGGGGAGCTGTTTTTT. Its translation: CSVLLDGNTGELFF.